This T cell receptor (beta chain) was documented in a study of T cell repertoires and Cas9 in healthy adults. In germline, CDR1 is SNHLY, CDR2 FYNNEI. V was trimmed by 7 bases and J by 2 bases, leaving 12 bases between them. This CDR3 comprises 14 residues. The protocol was immunoSEQ multiplex PCR, while the TCRdb copy is restricted to in-frame clones and leaves out a portion. The sample has fewer than 25,000 clones; more than 80% are singletons. This sequence was found in a human donor in good health. Sequencing was performed on CD4+ effector T cells (CD127+, CD25-, CD137-, CD154-) from PBMCs; culture status not recorded. This chain joins TRBV2 and TRBJ1-5; D is unclear. The CDR3 sequence is CASTQVVGNQPQHF. The DNA of the CDR3 is TGTGCCAGCACTCAGGTTGTAGGCAATCAGCCCCAGCATTTT.